The source of this T cell receptor (beta chain) is a study of control samples from healthy donors and cancer patients. TCRdb's table, derived via immunoSEQ multiplex PCR, lists solely in-frame clones and lacks some. The profile shows about 140,000 clones, roughly nine tenths of them singletons. Trimming pared 3 bases from V and 1 base from J, leaving 25 bases between. The CDR3 has 21 residues. The sample holds a few counts of this clone. The TCR comes from a woman in her twenties or thirties in good health. The V gene is TRBV23-1, the J gene TRBJ1-6; D gene unclear. TRBV23-1 is sorted into the ORF group, with uncertain function. Specimen: blood. CDR3 DNA sequence: TGCGCCAGCAGTCAGTTTTATCCCCCCCTCGGGCGGTCGTCCTATAATTCACCCCTCCACTTT. Its protein is CASSQFYPPLGRSSYNSPLHF.